Listed below are T cell receptor beta chains from one sample, sequenced in a study of shared clonotypes between healthy human individuals. Method: immunoSEQ multiplex PCR; TCRdb's copy keeps in-frame clones and lacks some. This sample has approximately 2.5 million clones, with over 85% found just once. The sequenced sample consisted of naive CD4+ T cells from PBMCs. These receptor sequences come from a man younger than 35 in good health. Some clones in this sample may be carry-over from other donors' samples. CDR3s include the opening cysteine and the closing phenylalanine or tryptophan. A D gene is named only where the DNA matches it firmly. Only some rows state a clone size, as once, few, many or a class for expanded clones.

CDR3nt: TGTGCCAGCAGCTTAGTCCTATCAGATGGCTACACCTTC
CDR3aa: CASSLVLSDGYTF
v_gene: TRBV11-2
abundance: -
len: 13
d_gene: -
j_gene: TRBJ1-2

CDR3nt: TGTGCCAGCATGAAGGGTCTCGGGACTACTGAAGCTTTCTTT
CDR3aa: CASMKGLGTTEAFF
v_gene: TRBV7-9
abundance: -
len: 14
d_gene: -
j_gene: TRBJ1-1

CDR3nt: TGTGCCAGCAGTGCCTCTTCCGGGACAGGAAGATCTTTCTTT
CDR3aa: CASSASSGTGRSFF
v_gene: TRBV25-1
abundance: -
len: 14
d_gene: TRBD1
j_gene: TRBJ1-1

CDR3nt: TGCGCCAGCAGCGCCGAAACTGCGGGAGGCCTACAGTTCTTC
CDR3aa: CASSAETAGGLQFF
v_gene: TRBV5-1
abundance: -
len: 14
d_gene: TRBD2
j_gene: TRBJ2-1

CDR3nt: TGTGCCAGCAGCTCCCCCGGGACAGGGGCCTACGAGCAGTACTTC
CDR3aa: CASSSPGTGAYEQYF
v_gene: TRBV7-2
abundance: -
len: 15
d_gene: TRBD1
j_gene: TRBJ2-7

CDR3nt: TGTGCCAGCAGCTATCGAGGAGATACGCAGTATTTT
CDR3aa: CASSYRGDTQYF
v_gene: TRBV11-1
abundance: once
len: 12
d_gene: -
j_gene: TRBJ2-3

CDR3nt: TGTGCCAGCAGCCAAGATCGACTAGCGGGAACCACAGATACGCAGTATTTT
CDR3aa: CASSQDRLAGTTDTQYF
v_gene: TRBV4-2
abundance: -
len: 17
d_gene: TRBD2
j_gene: TRBJ2-3

CDR3nt: TGCGCCAGCAGCAGGGAACAGGGGGTTGCGGACATTCAGTACTTC
CDR3aa: CASSREQGVADIQYF
v_gene: TRBV5-1
abundance: -
len: 15
d_gene: TRBD1
j_gene: TRBJ2-4

CDR3nt: TGTGCCAGCAGTTTCTCGGGGCTGGGCGAGCAGTACTTC
CDR3aa: CASSFSGLGEQYF
v_gene: TRBV27
abundance: -
len: 13
d_gene: -
j_gene: TRBJ2-7

CDR3nt: TGTGCCAGCAGCGTAGAAGGGTGGGACACTGAAGCTTTCTTT
CDR3aa: CASSVEGWDTEAFF
v_gene: TRBV9
abundance: -
len: 14
d_gene: -
j_gene: TRBJ1-1

CDR3nt: TGCGCCAGCAGCAGCCTCGGACAGGGCCTCACCGGGGAGCTGTTTTTT
CDR3aa: CASSSLGQGLTGELFF
v_gene: TRBV10-1
abundance: -
len: 16
d_gene: TRBD1
j_gene: TRBJ2-2

CDR3nt: TGTGCCAGCAGTACAGAATCCTACGAGCAGTACTTC
CDR3aa: CASSTESYEQYF
v_gene: TRBV5-4
abundance: few
len: 12
d_gene: -
j_gene: TRBJ2-7

CDR3nt: TGTGCCAGCAGCCTTACCCAGGGGGCTGAAGCTTTCTTT
CDR3aa: CASSLTQGAEAFF
v_gene: TRBV28
abundance: -
len: 13
d_gene: TRBD1
j_gene: TRBJ1-1

CDR3nt: TGTGCCAGCACGAGTCAGGGGACAGGGGTTGAAAAACTGTTTTTT
CDR3aa: CASTSQGTGVEKLFF
v_gene: TRBV28
abundance: -
len: 15
d_gene: TRBD1
j_gene: TRBJ1-4

CDR3nt: TGTGCCAGCAGTTTACTCTACGGGGCGTTAGAGACCCAGTACTTC
CDR3aa: CASSLLYGALETQYF
v_gene: TRBV27
abundance: -
len: 15
d_gene: -
j_gene: TRBJ2-5

CDR3nt: TGCGCCAGCAGCTGGACTCGGGACAGATACTCCGAGCAGTACTTC
CDR3aa: CASSWTRDRYSEQYF
v_gene: TRBV5-1
abundance: -
len: 15
d_gene: TRBD1
j_gene: TRBJ2-7

CDR3nt: TGCGCCAGCAGCTCGTTTGCCCAGGACGGTGGGGCCAACGTCCTGACTTTC
CDR3aa: CASSSFAQDGGANVLTF
v_gene: TRBV5-1
abundance: -
len: 17
d_gene: -
j_gene: TRBJ2-6

CDR3nt: TGTGCCAGCAGCTTTGGGAGCAATCAGCCCCAGCATTTT
CDR3aa: CASSFGSNQPQHF
v_gene: TRBV5-5
abundance: -
len: 13
d_gene: -
j_gene: TRBJ1-5

CDR3nt: TGTGCCAGTAGTATTAATCGGGCCAGGCAGGCTCAGCCCCAGCATTTT
CDR3aa: CASSINRARQAQPQHF
v_gene: TRBV19
abundance: -
len: 16
d_gene: -
j_gene: TRBJ1-5

CDR3nt: TGTGCCAGCACCTTCGCCTACGAGCAGTACTTC
CDR3aa: CASTFAYEQYF
v_gene: TRBV2
abundance: -
len: 11
d_gene: -
j_gene: TRBJ2-7

CDR3nt: TGTGCCAGCTCACCTAGTGCGGGGAGCTCTGGAAACACCATATATTTT
CDR3aa: CASSPSAGSSGNTIYF
v_gene: TRBV18
abundance: -
len: 16
d_gene: -
j_gene: TRBJ1-3

CDR3nt: TGCGCCAGCAGCCGGGGCGGGCCTCCCCACAGGAGCTCCTACGAGCAGTACTTC
CDR3aa: CASSRGGPPHRSSYEQYF
v_gene: TRBV5-1
abundance: -
len: 18
d_gene: -
j_gene: TRBJ2-7

CDR3nt: TGCGCCAGCAGTAAACAGGGACTAGCGGGAGCCAATGAGCAGTTCTTC
CDR3aa: CASSKQGLAGANEQFF
v_gene: TRBV5-1
abundance: -
len: 16
d_gene: TRBD2
j_gene: TRBJ2-1

CDR3nt: TGTGCCAGCAGTTACCGACTCATACAACACACCGGGGAGCTGTTTTTT
CDR3aa: CASSYRLIQHTGELFF
v_gene: TRBV6-6
abundance: -
len: 16
d_gene: -
j_gene: TRBJ2-2

CDR3nt: TGTGCCAGCAGGGCGGGTCCCTTCCATGGCTACACCTTC
CDR3aa: CASRAGPFHGYTF
v_gene: TRBV6-5
abundance: once
len: 13
d_gene: -
j_gene: TRBJ1-2

CDR3nt: TGTGCCAGCGACAGCCGCTATGGCTACACCTTC
CDR3aa: CASDSRYGYTF
v_gene: TRBV28
abundance: -
len: 11
d_gene: -
j_gene: TRBJ1-2

CDR3nt: TGCAGCGTTGCGACTAGCGGGTCCCCCTACGAGCAGTACTTC
CDR3aa: CSVATSGSPYEQYF
v_gene: TRBV29-1
abundance: -
len: 14
d_gene: TRBD2
j_gene: TRBJ2-7

CDR3nt: TGTGCCAGCAGCTTGCTCCTAGCGGGCACAGATACGCAGTATTTT
CDR3aa: CASSLLLAGTDTQYF
v_gene: TRBV5-4
abundance: -
len: 15
d_gene: TRBD2
j_gene: TRBJ2-3

CDR3nt: TGTGCCAGCAGCTTAAGCCGGGGGACACCCACGCAGTATTTT
CDR3aa: CASSLSRGTPTQYF
v_gene: TRBV7-3
abundance: -
len: 14
d_gene: -
j_gene: TRBJ2-3

CDR3nt: TGTGCCAGCTCACCAGGGGTTGGTGAAAAACTGTTTTTT
CDR3aa: CASSPGVGEKLFF
v_gene: TRBV18
abundance: -
len: 13
d_gene: -
j_gene: TRBJ1-4

CDR3nt: TGTGCCAGCCGGGAGGCAGTCGACACAGATACGCAGTATTTT
CDR3aa: CASREAVDTDTQYF
v_gene: TRBV19
abundance: few
len: 14
d_gene: TRBD2
j_gene: TRBJ2-3

CDR3nt: TGTGCCAGCAGTTCCGACTACCCCCCGGGCTTCTACGAGCAGTACTTC
CDR3aa: CASSSDYPPGFYEQYF
v_gene: TRBV6-5
abundance: -
len: 16
d_gene: -
j_gene: TRBJ2-7

CDR3nt: TGTGCCTCTAAAAAGGGGGGCTACACCTTC
CDR3aa: CASKKGGYTF
v_gene: TRBV30
abundance: -
len: 10
d_gene: -
j_gene: TRBJ1-2

CDR3nt: TGTGCCAGCAGCCCTGGACTAGACCTCGGTGAGCAGTTCTTC
CDR3aa: CASSPGLDLGEQFF
v_gene: TRBV9
abundance: -
len: 14
d_gene: TRBD2
j_gene: TRBJ2-1

CDR3nt: TGTGCCAGCAGCTTAGATCAACCCCCGAACACCGGGGAGCTGTTTTTT
CDR3aa: CASSLDQPPNTGELFF
v_gene: TRBV11-2
abundance: -
len: 16
d_gene: -
j_gene: TRBJ2-2

CDR3nt: TGTGCCTCTAGAGCGGGATCCGGCACAGATACGCAGTATTTT
CDR3aa: CASRAGSGTDTQYF
v_gene: TRBV30
abundance: -
len: 14
d_gene: TRBD2
j_gene: TRBJ2-3

CDR3nt: TGTGCCAGCTCACCCGCGACAGACTCAAACTATGGCTACACCTTC
CDR3aa: CASSPATDSNYGYTF
v_gene: TRBV18
abundance: -
len: 15
d_gene: -
j_gene: TRBJ1-2

CDR3nt: TGTGCCAGCAGTTACTCGGGGACTAGCAGCTACGAGCAGTACTTC
CDR3aa: CASSYSGTSSYEQYF
v_gene: TRBV6-5
abundance: -
len: 15
d_gene: TRBD2
j_gene: TRBJ2-7

CDR3nt: TGTGCCAGCAGTTTGGAGGCAGGGGCCCCCTACAATGAGCAGTTCTTC
CDR3aa: CASSLEAGAPYNEQFF
v_gene: TRBV28
abundance: -
len: 16
d_gene: -
j_gene: TRBJ2-1

CDR3nt: TGTGCCTGGAGGGAGTTGACAGGTCACACTGAAGCTTTCTTT
CDR3aa: CAWRELTGHTEAFF
v_gene: TRBV30
abundance: few
len: 14
d_gene: -
j_gene: TRBJ1-1

CDR3nt: TGTGCCAGCAGTGAAGATAGACACGGGTCCTATGGCTACACCTTC
CDR3aa: CASSEDRHGSYGYTF
v_gene: TRBV6-1
abundance: -
len: 15
d_gene: -
j_gene: TRBJ1-2

CDR3nt: TGTGCCAGTACCCTAGTAAGGTCGGGTCAGCCCCAGCATTTT
CDR3aa: CASTLVRSGQPQHF
v_gene: TRBV19
abundance: -
len: 14
d_gene: -
j_gene: TRBJ1-5

CDR3nt: TGTGCCAGCAGTTCCCCCAGCGGGCAGAGCTACGAGCAGTACTTC
CDR3aa: CASSSPSGQSYEQYF
v_gene: TRBV28
abundance: -
len: 15
d_gene: -
j_gene: TRBJ2-7

CDR3nt: TGTGCCAGCTCGGGCAGTTCTGAAGCTTTCTTT
CDR3aa: CASSGSSEAFF
v_gene: TRBV6-6
abundance: -
len: 11
d_gene: -
j_gene: TRBJ1-1

CDR3nt: TGTGCCAGCAGCTTGTTTATGTTTTTAGGAGGAAACACCATATATTTT
CDR3aa: CASSLFMFLGGNTIYF
v_gene: TRBV7-9
abundance: once
len: 16
d_gene: -
j_gene: TRBJ1-3

CDR3nt: TGTGCCAGCAGCTTAGTTGGGCCTCTCCTTGGGGGCTACACCTTC
CDR3aa: CASSLVGPLLGGYTF
v_gene: TRBV11-2
abundance: -
len: 15
d_gene: -
j_gene: TRBJ1-2

CDR3nt: TGTGCCAGCAGTCGAAGACAGGGGATGGGGACTGAAGCTTTCTTT
CDR3aa: CASSRRQGMGTEAFF
v_gene: TRBV6-5
abundance: -
len: 15
d_gene: TRBD1
j_gene: TRBJ1-1